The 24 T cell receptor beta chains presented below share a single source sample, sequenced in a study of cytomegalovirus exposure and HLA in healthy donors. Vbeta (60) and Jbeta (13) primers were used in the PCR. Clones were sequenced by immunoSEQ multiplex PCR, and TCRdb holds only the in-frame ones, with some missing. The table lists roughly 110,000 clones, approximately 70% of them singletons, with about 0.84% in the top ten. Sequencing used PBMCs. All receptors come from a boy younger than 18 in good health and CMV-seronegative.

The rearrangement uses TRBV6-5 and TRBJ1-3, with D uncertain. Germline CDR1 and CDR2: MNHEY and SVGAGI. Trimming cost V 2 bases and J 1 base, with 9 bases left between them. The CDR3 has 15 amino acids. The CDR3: CASSYVRGSGNTIYF. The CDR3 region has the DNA TGTGCCAGCAGTTACGTAAGAGGTTCTGGAAACACCATATATTTT.

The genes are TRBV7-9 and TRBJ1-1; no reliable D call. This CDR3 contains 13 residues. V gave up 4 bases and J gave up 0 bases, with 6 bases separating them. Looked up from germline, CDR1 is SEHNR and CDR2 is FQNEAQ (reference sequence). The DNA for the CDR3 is TGTGCCAGCAGCTGGCTTCTGAACACTGAAGCTTTCTTT. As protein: CASSWLLNTEAFF.

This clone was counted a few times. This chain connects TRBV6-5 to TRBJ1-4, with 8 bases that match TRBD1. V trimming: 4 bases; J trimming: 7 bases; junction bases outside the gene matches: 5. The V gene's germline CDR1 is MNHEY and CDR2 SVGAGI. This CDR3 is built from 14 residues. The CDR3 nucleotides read TGTGCCAGCAGTTCAGGACAGGGAGGTGAAAAACTGTTTTTT. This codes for CASSSGQGGEKLFF.

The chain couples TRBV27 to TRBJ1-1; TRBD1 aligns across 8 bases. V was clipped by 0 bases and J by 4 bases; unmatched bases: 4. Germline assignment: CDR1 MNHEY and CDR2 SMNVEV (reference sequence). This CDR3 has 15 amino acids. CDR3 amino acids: CASSLSGTGSTEAFF. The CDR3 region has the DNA TGTGCCAGCAGTTTATCGGGGACAGGATCCACTGAAGCTTTCTTT.

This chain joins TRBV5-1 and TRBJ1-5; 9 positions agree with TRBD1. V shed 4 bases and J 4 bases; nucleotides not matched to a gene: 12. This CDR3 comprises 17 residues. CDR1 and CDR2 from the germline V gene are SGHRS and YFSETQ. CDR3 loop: CASSPGTGFLFNQPQHF. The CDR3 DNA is TGCGCCAGCAGCCCAGGGACAGGGTTTTTGTTTAATCAGCCCCAGCATTTT.

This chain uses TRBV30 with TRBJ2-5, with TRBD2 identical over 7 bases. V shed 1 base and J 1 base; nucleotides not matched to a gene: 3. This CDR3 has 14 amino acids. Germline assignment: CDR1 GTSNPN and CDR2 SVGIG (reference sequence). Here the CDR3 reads CAWSGASGQETQYF. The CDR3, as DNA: TGTGCCTGGAGTGGGGCTAGCGGCCAAGAGACCCAGTACTTC. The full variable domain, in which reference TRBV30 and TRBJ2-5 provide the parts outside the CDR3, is SQTIHQWPATLVQPVGSPLSLECTVEGTSNPNLYWYRQAAGRGLQLLFYSVGIGQISSEVPQNLSASRPQDRQFILSSKKLLLSDSGFYLCAWSGASGQETQYFGPGTRLLVL.

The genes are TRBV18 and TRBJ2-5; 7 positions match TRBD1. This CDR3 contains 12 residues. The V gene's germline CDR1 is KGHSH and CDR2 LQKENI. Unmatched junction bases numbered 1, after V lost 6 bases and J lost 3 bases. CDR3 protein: CASSGQEETQYF. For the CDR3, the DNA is TGTGCCAGCTCCGGACAGGAAGAGACCCAGTACTTC. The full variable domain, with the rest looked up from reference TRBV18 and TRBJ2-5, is NAGVMQNPRHLVRRRGQEARLRCSPMKGHSHVYWYRQLPEEGLKFMVYLQKENIIDESGMPKERFSAEFPKEGPSILRIQQVVRGDSAAYFCASSGQEETQYFGPGTRLLVL.

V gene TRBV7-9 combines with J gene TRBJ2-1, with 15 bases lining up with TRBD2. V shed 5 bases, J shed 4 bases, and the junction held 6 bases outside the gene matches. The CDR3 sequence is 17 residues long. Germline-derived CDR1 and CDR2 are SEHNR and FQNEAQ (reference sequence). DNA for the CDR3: TGTGCCAGCAGCCGCCCAGGACTAGCGGGAGGGTACAATGAGCAGTTCTTC. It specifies CASSRPGLAGGYNEQFF.

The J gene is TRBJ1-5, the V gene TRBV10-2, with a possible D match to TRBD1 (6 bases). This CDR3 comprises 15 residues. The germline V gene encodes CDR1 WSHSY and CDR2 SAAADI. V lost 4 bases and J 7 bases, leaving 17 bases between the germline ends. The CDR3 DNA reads TGCGCCAGCAGTGCCCCGGGACACCTAGGGCAGCCCCAGCATTTT. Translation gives CASSAPGHLGQPQHF.

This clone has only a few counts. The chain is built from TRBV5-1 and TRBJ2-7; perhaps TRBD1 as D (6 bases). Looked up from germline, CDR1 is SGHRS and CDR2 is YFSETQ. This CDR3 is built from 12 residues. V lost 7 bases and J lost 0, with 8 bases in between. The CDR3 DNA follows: TGCGCCAGCCGGGACAACTCCTACGAGCAGTACTTC. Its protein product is CASRDNSYEQYF.

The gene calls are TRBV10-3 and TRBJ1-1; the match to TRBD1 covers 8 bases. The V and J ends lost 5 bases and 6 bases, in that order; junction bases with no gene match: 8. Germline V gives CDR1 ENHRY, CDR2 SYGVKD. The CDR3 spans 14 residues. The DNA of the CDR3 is TGTGCCATCAGTATGGGACAGGTGTCCCCTGAAGCTTTCTTT. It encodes CAISMGQVSPEAFF.

CDR3: CASSLGPAGVPDTQYF. Here the CDR3 DNA reads TGTGCCAGCAGCTTAGGACCAGCGGGAGTGCCAGATACGCAGTATTTT. The chain combines TRBV11-2 with TRBJ2-3, with 8 nucleotides matching TRBD2. The CDR3 is 16 residues long. Germline-derived CDR1 and CDR2 are SGHAT and FQNNGV. V dropped 1 base and J dropped 4; count of bases not matched to a gene: 7.

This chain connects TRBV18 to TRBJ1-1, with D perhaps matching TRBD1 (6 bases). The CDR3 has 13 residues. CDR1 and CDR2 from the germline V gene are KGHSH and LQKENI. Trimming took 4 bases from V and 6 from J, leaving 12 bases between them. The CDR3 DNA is TGTGCCAGCTCACGAGAGACAGGATCTGAAGCTTTCTTT. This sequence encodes CASSRETGSEAFF.

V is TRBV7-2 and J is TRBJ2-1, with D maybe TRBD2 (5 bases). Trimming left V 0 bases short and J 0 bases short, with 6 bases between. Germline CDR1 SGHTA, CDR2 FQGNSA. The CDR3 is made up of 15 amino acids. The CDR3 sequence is CASSLAGSSYNEQFF. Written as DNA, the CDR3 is TGTGCCAGCAGCTTAGCGGGGAGCTCCTACAATGAGCAGTTCTTC.

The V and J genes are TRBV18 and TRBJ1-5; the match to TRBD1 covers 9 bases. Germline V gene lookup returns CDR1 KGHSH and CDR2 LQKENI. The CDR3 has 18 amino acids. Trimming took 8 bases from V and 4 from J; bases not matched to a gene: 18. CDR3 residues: CASDRDREKFLPNQPQHF. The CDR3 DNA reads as TGTGCCAGCGACCGGGACAGGGAAAAGTTTCTCCCAAATCAGCCCCAGCATTTT.

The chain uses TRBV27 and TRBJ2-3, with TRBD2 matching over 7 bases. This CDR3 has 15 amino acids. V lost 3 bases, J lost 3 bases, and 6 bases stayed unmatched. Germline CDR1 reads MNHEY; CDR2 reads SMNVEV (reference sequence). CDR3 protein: CASSLFGGVTDTQYF. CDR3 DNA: TGTGCCAGCAGTTTGTTTGGGGGGGTGACAGATACGCAGTATTTT.

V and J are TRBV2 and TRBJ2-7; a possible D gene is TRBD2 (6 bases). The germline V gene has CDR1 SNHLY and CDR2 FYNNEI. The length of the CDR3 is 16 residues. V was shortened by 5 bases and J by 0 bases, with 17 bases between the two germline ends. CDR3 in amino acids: CASSPFWRGSSYEQYF. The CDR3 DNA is TGTGCCAGCAGTCCGTTTTGGCGGGGCAGCTCCTACGAGCAGTACTTC.

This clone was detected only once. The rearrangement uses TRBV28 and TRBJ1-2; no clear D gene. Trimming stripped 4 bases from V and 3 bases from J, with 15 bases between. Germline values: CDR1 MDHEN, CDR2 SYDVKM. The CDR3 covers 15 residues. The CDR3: CASSYPGRAHYGYTF. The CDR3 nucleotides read TGTGCCAGCAGTTACCCGGGGAGGGCGCACTATGGCTACACCTTC.

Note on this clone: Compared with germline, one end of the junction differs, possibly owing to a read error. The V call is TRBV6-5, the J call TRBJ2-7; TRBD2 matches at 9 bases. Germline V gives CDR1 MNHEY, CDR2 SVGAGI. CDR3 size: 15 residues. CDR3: CASSPRGTSSNEQYF. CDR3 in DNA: TGTGCCAGCAGCCCCAGGGGGACTAGCTCCAACGAGCAGTACTTC.

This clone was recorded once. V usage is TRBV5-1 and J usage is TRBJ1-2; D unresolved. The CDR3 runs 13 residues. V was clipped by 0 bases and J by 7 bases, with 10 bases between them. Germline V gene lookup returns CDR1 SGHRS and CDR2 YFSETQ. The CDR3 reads CASSLAEGAGYTF. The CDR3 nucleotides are TGCGCCAGCAGCTTGGCCGAGGGAGCTGGCTACACCTTC.

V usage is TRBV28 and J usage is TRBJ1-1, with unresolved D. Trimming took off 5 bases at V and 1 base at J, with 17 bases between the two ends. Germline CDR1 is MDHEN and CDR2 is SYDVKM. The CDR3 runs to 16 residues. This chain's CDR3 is CASSPGGRTGNTEAFF. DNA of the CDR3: TGTGCCAGCAGTCCCGGTGGGAGGACTGGGAACACTGAAGCTTTCTTT.

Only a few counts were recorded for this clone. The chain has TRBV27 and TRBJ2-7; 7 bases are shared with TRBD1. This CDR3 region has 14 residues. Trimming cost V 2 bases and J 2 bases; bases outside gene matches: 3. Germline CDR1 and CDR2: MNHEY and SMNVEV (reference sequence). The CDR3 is CASSLDTGAYEQYF. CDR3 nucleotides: TGTGCCAGCAGTTTAGATACAGGGGCCTACGAGCAGTACTTC.

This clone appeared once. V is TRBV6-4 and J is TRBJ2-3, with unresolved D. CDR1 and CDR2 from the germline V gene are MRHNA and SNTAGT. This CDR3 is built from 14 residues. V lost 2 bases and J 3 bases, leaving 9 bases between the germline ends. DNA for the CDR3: TGTGCCAGCAGTGACGAGGCGAGTACAGATACGCAGTATTTT. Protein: CASSDEASTDTQYF.

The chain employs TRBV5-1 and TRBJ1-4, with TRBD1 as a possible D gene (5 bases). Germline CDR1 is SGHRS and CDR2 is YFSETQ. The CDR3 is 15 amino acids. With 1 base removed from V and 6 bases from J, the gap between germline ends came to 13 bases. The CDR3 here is CASSLSGGGYEKLFF. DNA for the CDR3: TGCGCCAGCAGCTTGTCAGGTGGGGGGTATGAAAAACTGTTTTTT.